The TCR beta chain under discussion was sequenced for a study of T cell repertoires in cytomegalovirus infection. Study background: In the study, CMV epitopes included recently identified HLA-C-restricted and well-studied HLA-B-restricted ones. Based on public TCR beta signatures, there were indications of CMV infection and of a matching HLA type. Findings and caveats of the study: Dominating the ex vivo response were TCR beta clonotypes that were CMV-specific and HLA-C-restricted. CMV carriers having the relevant HLA were flagged by cumulative public TCR beta family frequency.

The sample holds many counts of this clonotype. The target antigen is unknown. Each CDR3 protein gets one entry after TCRdb re-called the reads with MiXCR. The data hold approximately 910,000 distinct CDR3 sequences, with roughly 30% observed a single time. Germline V CDR1 and CDR2: SGHAT, FQNNGV. The CDR3 length is 14 residues. The V and J ends lost 5 bases and 3 bases respectively, with 10 bases between them. This specimen consisted of cultured CD8+ T cells from PBMCs, obtained from culture after CMV antigen stimulation. The chain uses TRBV11-2 and TRBJ1-4; TRBD1 might be the D (5 bases). The TCR was taken from a human donor in good health (CMV status not recorded). Some clones in this sample may be carry-over from other donors' samples. CDR3 in DNA: TGTGCCAGCAGCCCCGGGACCGCTAATGAAAAACTGTTTTTT. Translating it yields CASSPGTANEKLFF.